The present T cell receptor (beta chain) was sequenced within a study of blood T cell repertoires in COVID-19. Study details: Collection of acute and convalescent COVID-19 samples took place in the United States, Italy and Spain. T cells, B-cell-depleted T cells, or PBMCs supplied cDNA or gDNA.

Participants were aged about 18 to 100 years, lived in some 23 US areas, and enrolled virtually. The CDR3 is made up of 14 amino acids. V was pared by 1 base and J by 4 bases, with 8 bases between. CDR1 and CDR2 from the germline V gene are KGHSH and LQKENI. In the authors' methods: Scientists estimated how many nucleated cells there were by amplifying reference gene primers. TCRdb keeps only in-frame clones here, not all; method: immunoSEQ multiplex PCR. The V and J calls and clone size are taken from that table; D and trimming were inferred from the DNA. The table records a few hundred thousand clones, approximately 80% of them present only once.

This clonotype was sampled from a woman between 40 and 50 years old with acute COVID-19. V and J are TRBV18 and TRBJ1-5, with D unclear. Sample: PBMCs or T cells enriched from blood (not recorded which). Written as DNA, the CDR3 is TGTGCCAGCTCACCACAGGGCGGGAATCAGCCCCAGCATTTT. Residues: CASSPQGGNQPQHF.